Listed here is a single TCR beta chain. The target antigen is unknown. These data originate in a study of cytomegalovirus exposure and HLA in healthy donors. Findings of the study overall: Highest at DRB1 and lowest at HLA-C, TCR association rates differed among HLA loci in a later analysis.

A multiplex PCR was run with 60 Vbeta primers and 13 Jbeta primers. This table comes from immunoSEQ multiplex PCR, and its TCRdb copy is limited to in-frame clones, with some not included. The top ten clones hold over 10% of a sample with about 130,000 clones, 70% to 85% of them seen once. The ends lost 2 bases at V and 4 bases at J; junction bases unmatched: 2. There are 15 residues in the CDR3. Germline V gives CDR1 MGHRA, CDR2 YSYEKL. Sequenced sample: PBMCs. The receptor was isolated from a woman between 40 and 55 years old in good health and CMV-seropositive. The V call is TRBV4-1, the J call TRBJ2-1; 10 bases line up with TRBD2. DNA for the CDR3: TGCGCCAGCAGCCAACTGACTAGCGGGTACAATGAGCAGTTCTTC. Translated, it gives CASSQLTSGYNEQFF.